A selection of T cell receptor beta chains follows, all from one sample in a study of CD8+ T cells in alopecia areata. Only in-frame clones appear in the TCRdb table, and some are missing; sequencing was by immunoSEQ multiplex PCR. This table has about 140,000 clones, 82% appearing once. The input for sequencing was CD8+ T cells sorted from blood, taken at week 4, from a patient treated with tofacitinib. The receptors come from a human donor with alopecia areata. CDR3s include the opening cysteine and the closing phenylalanine or tryptophan. Fields, in order: CDR3 length, D gene, V gene, clone size, J gene, CDR3 protein, CDR3 DNA. D genes are given only for firm matches. Size values are once, few and many counts, or a class for expanded clones, and some rows have none.

>14|.|TRBV7-9|.|TRBJ2-3
CASSPVGGTDTQYF
TGTGCCAGCAGCCCCGTTGGAGGCACTGATACGCAGTATTTT
>14|TRBD1|TRBV7-9|once|TRBJ1-1
CASSFKGAGTEAFF
TGTGCCAGCAGCTTTAAGGGGGCGGGCACTGAAGCTTTCTTT
>15|.|TRBV9|.|TRBJ2-5
CASRGGDGAGETQYF
TGTGCCAGCCGCGGAGGGGACGGGGCGGGGGAGACCCAGTACTTC
>13|.|TRBV11-2|.|TRBJ2-5
CASMEGLEETQYF
TGTGCCAGCATGGAGGGGTTAGAAGAGACCCAGTACTTC
>17|.|TRBV27|.|TRBJ2-1
CASSLAAPGEAYNEQFF
TGTGCCAGCAGTTTAGCCGCCCCGGGCGAAGCCTACAATGAGCAGTTCTTC
>15|.|TRBV4-3|.|TRBJ1-1
CASSQYDQVNTEAFF
TGCGCCAGCAGCCAATATGACCAAGTGAACACTGAAGCTTTCTTT
>19|TRBD2|TRBV7-2|.|TRBJ2-5
CASSLLGPLAGGPGETQYF
TGTGCCAGCAGCTTACTAGGGCCCCTAGCGGGGGGTCCGGGAGAGACCCAGTACTTC
>14|.|TRBV15|.|TRBJ2-7
CATSREAAPYEQYF
TGTGCCACCAGCAGAGAAGCGGCCCCCTACGAGCAGTACTTC
>15|.|TRBV15|.|TRBJ2-3
CATSRIRTSTDTQYF
TGTGCCACCAGCAGAATTAGGACTAGCACAGATACGCAGTATTTT
>11|TRBD1|TRBV29-1|.|TRBJ1-1
CSAMTGTEAFF
TGCAGCGCGATGACAGGGACTGAAGCTTTCTTT
>15|.|TRBV9|.|TRBJ1-2
CASSVEGIPNYGYTF
TGTGCCAGCAGCGTCGAGGGTATACCTAACTATGGCTACACCTTC
>16|.|TRBV19|.|TRBJ1-5
CASLGSGAGIFQPQHF
TGTGCCAGCCTTGGATCCGGAGCAGGGATCTTTCAGCCCCAGCATTTT
>15|TRBD2|TRBV27|.|TRBJ2-3
CASSIAGGSTDTQYF
TGTGCCAGCAGTATAGCGGGGGGGAGCACAGATACGCAGTATTTT
>14|.|TRBV27|once|TRBJ2-7
CASSTPDRMYEQYF
TGTGCCAGCAGTACCCCGGACAGAATGTACGAGCAGTACTTC
>11|.|TRBV5-6|.|TRBJ1-4
CASSFGEKLFF
TGTGCCAGCAGCTTCGGTGAAAAACTGTTTTTT
>14|.|TRBV7-9|.|TRBJ2-5
CASSWTGGRETQYF
TGTGCCAGCAGCTGGACAGGAGGGAGGGAGACCCAGTACTTC
>15|.|TRBV5-6|.|TRBJ1-1
CASSLSGYRITEAFF
TGTGCCAGCAGCTTATCAGGATATCGAATCACTGAAGCTTTCTTT
>13|.|TRBV7-6|.|TRBJ1-1
CASSLGLGTEAFF
TGTGCCAGCAGCCTAGGACTGGGCACTGAAGCTTTCTTT
>15|.|TRBV27|.|TRBJ1-6
CASSRGPTYNSPLHF
TGTGCCAGCAGTAGAGGGCCTACCTATAATTCACCCCTCCACTTT
>15|.|TRBV7-9|.|TRBJ2-1
CASTPRGRSQLEQFF
TGTGCCAGCACCCCCCGTGGGCGGTCCCAGTTAGAGCAGTTCTTC
>13|TRBD1|TRBV11-2|few|TRBJ1-2
CASSLGTGNGYTF
TGTGCCAGCAGCTTAGGGACAGGGAATGGCTACACCTTC